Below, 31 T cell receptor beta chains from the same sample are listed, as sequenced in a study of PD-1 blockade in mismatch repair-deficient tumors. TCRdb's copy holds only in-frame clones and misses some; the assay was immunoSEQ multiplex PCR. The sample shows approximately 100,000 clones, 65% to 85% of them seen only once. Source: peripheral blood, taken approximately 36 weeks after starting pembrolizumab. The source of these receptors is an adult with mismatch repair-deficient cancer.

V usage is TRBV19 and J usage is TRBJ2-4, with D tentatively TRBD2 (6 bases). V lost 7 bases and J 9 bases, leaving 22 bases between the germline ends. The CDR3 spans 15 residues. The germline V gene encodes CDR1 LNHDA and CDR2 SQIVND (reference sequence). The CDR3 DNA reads TGTGCCAGTATAGCTAGCGAGACTCGGGGCGCCATTCAGTACTTC. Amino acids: CASIASETRGAIQYF.

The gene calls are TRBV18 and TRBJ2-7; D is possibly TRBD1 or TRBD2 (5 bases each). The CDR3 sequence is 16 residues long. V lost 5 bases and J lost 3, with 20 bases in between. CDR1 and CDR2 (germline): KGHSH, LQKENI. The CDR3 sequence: CASSTNRDVRFYEQYF. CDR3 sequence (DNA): TGTGCCAGCTCAACCAACCGGGACGTTCGATTCTACGAGCAGTACTTC.

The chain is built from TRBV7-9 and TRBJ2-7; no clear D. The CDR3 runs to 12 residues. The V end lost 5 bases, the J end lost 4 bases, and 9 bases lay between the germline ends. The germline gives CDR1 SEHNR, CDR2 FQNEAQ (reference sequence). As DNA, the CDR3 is TGTGCCAGCAGCCGGAGTGGTTACGAGCAGTACTTC. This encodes CASSRSGYEQYF.

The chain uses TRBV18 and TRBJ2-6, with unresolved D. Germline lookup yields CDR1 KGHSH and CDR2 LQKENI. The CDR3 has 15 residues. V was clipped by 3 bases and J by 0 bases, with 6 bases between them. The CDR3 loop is CASSPGSSGANVLTF. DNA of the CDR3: TGTGCCAGCTCACCCGGTAGCTCTGGGGCCAACGTCCTGACTTTC.

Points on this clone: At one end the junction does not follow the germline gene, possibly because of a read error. The DNA for the CDR3 is TGTGCCAGTAGTTTAGACACGAGCTCCTACAATGAGCAGTTCTTC. Its translation is CASSLDTSSYNEQFF. The chain carries TRBV19 and TRBJ2-1; D call uncertain. The CDR3 covers 15 residues. Germline V lookup: CDR1 LNHDA, CDR2 SQIVND (reference sequence).

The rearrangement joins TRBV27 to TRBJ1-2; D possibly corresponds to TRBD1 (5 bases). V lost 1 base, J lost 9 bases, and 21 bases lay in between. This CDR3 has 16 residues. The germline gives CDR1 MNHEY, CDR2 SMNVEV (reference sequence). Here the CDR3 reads CASSLYSQGLGQSYTF. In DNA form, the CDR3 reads TGTGCCAGCAGTTTATATTCCCAGGGATTGGGGCAGAGCTACACCTTC.

The CDR3 here is CASRGVGNTIYF. CDR3 DNA sequence: TGTGCCAGCAGGGGCGTAGGAAACACCATATATTTT. V usage is TRBV7-2 and J usage is TRBJ1-3, with D unclear. The V and J ends lost 6 bases and 4 bases respectively, with 7 bases between them. This CDR3 has 12 amino acids. From germline, CDR1 is SGHTA and CDR2 FQGNSA.

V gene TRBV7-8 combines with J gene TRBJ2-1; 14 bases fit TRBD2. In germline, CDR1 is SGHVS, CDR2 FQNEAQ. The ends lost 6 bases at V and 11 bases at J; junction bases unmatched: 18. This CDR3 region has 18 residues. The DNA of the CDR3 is TGTGCCAGCAGTTTTACAGGGACTAGCGGGGGCGGAGCGAGCAAGCAGTTCTTC. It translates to CASSFTGTSGGGASKQFF.

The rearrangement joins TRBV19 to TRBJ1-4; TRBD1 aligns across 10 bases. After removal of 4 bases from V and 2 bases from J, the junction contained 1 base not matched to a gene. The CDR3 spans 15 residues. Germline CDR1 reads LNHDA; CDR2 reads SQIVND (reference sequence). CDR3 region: CASSTTGGTNEKLFF. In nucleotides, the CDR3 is TGTGCCAGTAGTACGACAGGGGGCACTAATGAAAAACTGTTTTTT.

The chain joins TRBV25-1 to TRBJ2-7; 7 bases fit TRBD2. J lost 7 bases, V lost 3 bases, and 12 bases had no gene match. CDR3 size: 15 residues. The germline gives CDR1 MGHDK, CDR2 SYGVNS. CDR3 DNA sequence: TGTGCCAGCAGTGACGGGCTAGCGGAGAAGGGGGAGCAGTACTTC. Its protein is CASSDGLAEKGEQYF.

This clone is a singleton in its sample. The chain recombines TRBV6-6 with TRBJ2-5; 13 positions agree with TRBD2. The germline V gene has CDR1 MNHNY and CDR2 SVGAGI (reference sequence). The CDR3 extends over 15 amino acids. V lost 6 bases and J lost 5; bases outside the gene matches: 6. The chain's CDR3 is CASSRGTSGTETQYF. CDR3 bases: TGTGCCAGCAGCCGAGGGACTAGCGGGACTGAGACCCAGTACTTC.

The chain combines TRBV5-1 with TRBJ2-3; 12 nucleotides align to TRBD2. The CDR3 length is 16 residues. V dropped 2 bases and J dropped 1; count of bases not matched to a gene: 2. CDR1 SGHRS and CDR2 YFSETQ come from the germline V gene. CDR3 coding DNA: TGCGCCAGCAGCTTTAGACTAGCGGGGGGCACAGATACGCAGTATTTT. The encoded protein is CASSFRLAGGTDTQYF.

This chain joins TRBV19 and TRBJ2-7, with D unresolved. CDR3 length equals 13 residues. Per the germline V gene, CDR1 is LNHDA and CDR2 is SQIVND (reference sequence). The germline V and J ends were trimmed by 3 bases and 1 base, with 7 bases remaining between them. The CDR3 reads CASSIDKSYEQYF. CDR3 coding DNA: TGTGCCAGTAGTATCGACAAATCCTACGAGCAGTACTTC.

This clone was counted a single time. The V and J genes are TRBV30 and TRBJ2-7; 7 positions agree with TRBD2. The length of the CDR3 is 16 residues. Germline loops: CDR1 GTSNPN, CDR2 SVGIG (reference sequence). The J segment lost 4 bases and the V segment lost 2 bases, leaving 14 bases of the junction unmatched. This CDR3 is CAWSSSPGGIAYEQYF. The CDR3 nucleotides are TGTGCCTGGAGTAGTTCTCCGGGAGGAATAGCTTACGAGCAGTACTTC.

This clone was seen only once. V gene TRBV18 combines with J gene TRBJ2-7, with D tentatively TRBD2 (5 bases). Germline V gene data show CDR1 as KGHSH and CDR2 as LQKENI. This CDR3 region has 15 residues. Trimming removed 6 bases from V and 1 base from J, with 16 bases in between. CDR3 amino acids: CASSPTRGVSYEQYF. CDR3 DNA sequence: TGTGCCAGCTCCCCGACACGGGGAGTATCCTACGAGCAGTACTTC.

CDR3 region: CASSKGAGVSNQPQHF. CDR3 bases: TGTGCCAGCAGCAAAGGGGCAGGGGTCAGCAATCAGCCCCAGCATTTT. The V and J genes are TRBV21-1 and TRBJ1-5; TRBD1, the D gene given by the table, was not confirmed from the DNA. TRBV21-1 is a pseudogene. The CDR3 is 16 amino acids.

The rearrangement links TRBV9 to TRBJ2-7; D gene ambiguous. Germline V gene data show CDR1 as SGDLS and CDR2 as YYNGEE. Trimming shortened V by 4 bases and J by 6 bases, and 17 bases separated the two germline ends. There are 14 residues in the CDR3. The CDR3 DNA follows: TGTGCCAGCAGCAACGACGTTAGGTTCTCCGAGCAGTACTTC. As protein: CASSNDVRFSEQYF.

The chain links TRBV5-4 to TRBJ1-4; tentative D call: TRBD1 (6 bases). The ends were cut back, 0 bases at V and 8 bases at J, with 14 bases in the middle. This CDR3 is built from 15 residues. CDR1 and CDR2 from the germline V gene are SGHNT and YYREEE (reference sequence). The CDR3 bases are TGTGCCAGCAGCTTGGATCCGGGGGCCCACGAAAAACTGTTTTTT. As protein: CASSLDPGAHEKLFF. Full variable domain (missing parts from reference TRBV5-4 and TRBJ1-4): ETGVTQSPTHLIKTRGQQVTLRCSSQSGHNTVSWYQQALGQGPQFIFQYYREEENGRGNFPPRFSGLQFPNYSSELNVNALELDDSALYLCASSLDPGAHEKLFFGSGTQLSVL.

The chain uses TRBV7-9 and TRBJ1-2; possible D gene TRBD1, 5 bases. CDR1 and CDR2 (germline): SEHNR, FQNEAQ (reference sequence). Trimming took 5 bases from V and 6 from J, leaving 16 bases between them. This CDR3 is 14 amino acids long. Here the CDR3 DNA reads TGTGCCAGCAGCGTATCAACAGGAGATGATGGCTACACCTTC. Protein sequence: CASSVSTGDDGYTF.

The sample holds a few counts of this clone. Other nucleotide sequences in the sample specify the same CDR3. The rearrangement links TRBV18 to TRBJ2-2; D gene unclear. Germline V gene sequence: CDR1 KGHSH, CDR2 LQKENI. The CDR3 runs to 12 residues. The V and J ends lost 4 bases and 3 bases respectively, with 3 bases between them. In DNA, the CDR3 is TGTGCCAGCTCACGGGACACCGGGGAGCTGTTTTTT. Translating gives CASSRDTGELFF.

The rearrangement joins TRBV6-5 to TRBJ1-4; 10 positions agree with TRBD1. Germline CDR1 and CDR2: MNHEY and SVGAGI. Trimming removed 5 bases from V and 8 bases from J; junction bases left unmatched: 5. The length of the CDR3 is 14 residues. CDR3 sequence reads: CASSRQGAQEKLFF. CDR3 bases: TGTGCCAGCAGTCGACAGGGGGCGCAGGAAAAACTGTTTTTT.

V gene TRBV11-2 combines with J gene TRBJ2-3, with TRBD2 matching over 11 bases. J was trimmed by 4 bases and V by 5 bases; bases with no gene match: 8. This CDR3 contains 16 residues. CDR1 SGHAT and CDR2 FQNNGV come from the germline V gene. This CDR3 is CASSGTTSGGPDTQYF. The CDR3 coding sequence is TGTGCCAGCAGCGGCACTACTAGCGGGGGCCCAGATACGCAGTATTTT.

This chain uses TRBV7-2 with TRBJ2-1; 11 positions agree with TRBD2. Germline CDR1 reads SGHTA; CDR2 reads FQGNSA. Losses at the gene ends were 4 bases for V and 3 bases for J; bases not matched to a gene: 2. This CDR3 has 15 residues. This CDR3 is CASSSGTSGYNEQFF. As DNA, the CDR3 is TGTGCCAGCAGCTCCGGGACTAGCGGCTACAATGAGCAGTTCTTC.

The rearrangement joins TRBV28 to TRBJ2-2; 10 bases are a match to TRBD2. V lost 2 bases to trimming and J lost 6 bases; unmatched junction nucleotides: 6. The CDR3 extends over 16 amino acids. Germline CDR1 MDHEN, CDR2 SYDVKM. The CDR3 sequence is CASSLLPAGGPGELFF. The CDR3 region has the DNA TGTGCCAGCAGTTTACTTCCAGCGGGAGGGCCCGGGGAGCTGTTTTTT.

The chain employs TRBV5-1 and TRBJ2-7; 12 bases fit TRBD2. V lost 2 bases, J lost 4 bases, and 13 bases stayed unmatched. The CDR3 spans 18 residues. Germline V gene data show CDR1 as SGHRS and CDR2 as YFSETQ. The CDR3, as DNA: TGCGCCAGCAGCTTTCGACAGAACACTAGCGGGAGGAAGTACGAGCAGTACTTC. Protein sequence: CASSFRQNTSGRKYEQYF.

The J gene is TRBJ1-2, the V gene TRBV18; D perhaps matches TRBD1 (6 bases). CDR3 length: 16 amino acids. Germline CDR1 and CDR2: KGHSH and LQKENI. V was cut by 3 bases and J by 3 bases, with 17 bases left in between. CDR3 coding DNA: TGTGCCAGCTCACCGGACTCTAGGGGGTTGGACTATGGCTACACCTTC. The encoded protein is CASSPDSRGLDYGYTF.

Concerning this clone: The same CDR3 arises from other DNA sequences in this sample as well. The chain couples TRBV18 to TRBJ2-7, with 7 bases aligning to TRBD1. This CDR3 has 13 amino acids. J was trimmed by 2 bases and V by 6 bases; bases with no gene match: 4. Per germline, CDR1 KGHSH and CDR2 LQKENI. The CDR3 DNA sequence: TGTGCCAGCTCCCGGGACAGTACCTACGAGCAGTACTTC. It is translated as CASSRDSTYEQYF.

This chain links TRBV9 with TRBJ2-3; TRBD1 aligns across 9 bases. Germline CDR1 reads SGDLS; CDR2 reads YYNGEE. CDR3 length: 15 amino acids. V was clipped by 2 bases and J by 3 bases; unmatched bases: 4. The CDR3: CASSVSQGATDTQYF. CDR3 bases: TGTGCCAGCAGCGTGTCACAGGGGGCAACAGATACGCAGTATTTT.

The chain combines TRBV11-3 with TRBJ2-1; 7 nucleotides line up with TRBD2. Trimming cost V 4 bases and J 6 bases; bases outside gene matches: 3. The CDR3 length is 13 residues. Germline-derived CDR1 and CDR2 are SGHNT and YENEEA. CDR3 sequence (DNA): TGTGCCAGCAGCTCAAGGACTAGCAATGAGCAGTTCTTC. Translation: CASSSRTSNEQFF.

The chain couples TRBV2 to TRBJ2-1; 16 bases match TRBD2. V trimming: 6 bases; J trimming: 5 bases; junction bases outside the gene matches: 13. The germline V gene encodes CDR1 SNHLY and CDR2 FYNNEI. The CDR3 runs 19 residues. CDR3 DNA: TGTGCCAGCAGGGTATCCGGGACTAGCGGGAGGGCTTTGGACAATGAGCAGTTCTTC. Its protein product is CASRVSGTSGRALDNEQFF.

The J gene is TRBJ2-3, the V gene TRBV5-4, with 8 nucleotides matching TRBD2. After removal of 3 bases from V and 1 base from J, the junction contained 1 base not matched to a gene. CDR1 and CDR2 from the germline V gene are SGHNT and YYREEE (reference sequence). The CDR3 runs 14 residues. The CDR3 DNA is TGTGCCAGCAGCTCACTAGCGGGCACAGATACGCAGTATTTT. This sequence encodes CASSSLAGTDTQYF.